This TCR beta chain was profiled in a study of cytomegalovirus exposure and HLA in healthy donors (TCRdb year 2017). The study in broad terms: According to an earlier analysis of 587 of the donors, about 170 million T cells yielded approximately 120 million unique TCR beta sequences and 276 Gb of sequence data. Around 320 gigabases of sequencing data and 78 million or so unique TCR sequences were included in an early release covering over 600 HLA-typed donors. The genetic ancestry cluster associated with self-reported Caucasian donors included 81% of the approximately 400 genotyped donors. The aim of the study was to test whether cataloging public T cell receptors could identify signatures of past pathogen exposure. The study profiled the T cell repertoires of about 640 subjects by immunosequencing and related them to cytomegalovirus serostatus. Besides the first cohort of around 670 subjects, a separate validation cohort made up of over 100 different subjects was used. The study combined high-throughput TCR immunosequencing, statistical association of individual TCRs with disease status, and machine learning to predict cytomegalovirus infection status. In a later analysis, previously published TCR beta repertoires from 666 donors were re-analyzed and high-resolution HLA genotyping was added so that TCR occurrence patterns could be studied. Rather than drawing on any new phenotypic data, the later analysis identified candidate immune exposures from TCR beta sequences and the way those sequences occurred across donors. An earlier analysis of 450 to 750 of the donors used high-throughput TCR beta sequencing to judge whether each TCR beta V gene segment behaved as functional or pseudogenic. Donor age, sex, ethnicity and CMV serostatus were compiled together with the repertoire data. In a later genetic analysis, genome-wide SNP genotypes for 398 of the 666 donors were used, and that subset was treated as a discovery cohort. Every repertoire in the discovery cohort had been generated on one and the same sequencing platform. HLA typing included class I and class II loci at four-digit resolution. Typing coverage differed by locus: A, B, C, DRB1 and DQB1 were typed in about 629-630 donors, DQA1 in about 500, DPA1 in 600 to 610, and DPB1 in around 490. Because of strong linkage in the cohort, roughly five DR-DQ haplotypes were treated as single units for association and clustering. Across under 500 genotyped donors of the cohort, an average of about 240,000 unique TCR beta nucleotide sequences per donor were sequenced, and approximately 19% of those sequences were non-productive. On the study overall, not on this receptor specifically: This cohort had only TCR beta chains sequenced, and the lack of alpha or paired-chain data limited which features could be detected. Compared with equally common non-associated chains, HLA-associated TCR beta chains in a later analysis were more clonally expanded and had lower generation probabilities. Immune exposure information for the cohort was limited to CMV serostatus. Broadly in line with IMGT annotations, most TCR beta V segments showed up in productive rearrangements about 87% or about 30% of the time in an earlier analysis of a few hundred of the donors. In a later genetic analysis, a missense DCLRE1C variant was associated with V-gene and J-gene trimming of TCR beta chains, and the association was replicated in an independent cohort. Strong co-occurrence of HLA alleles, especially DR and DQ, made assigning TCR associations to individual alleles difficult. According to the authors, the approach could potentially be generalized to other disease states and immunological phenotypes. A total of fewer than 200 TCR beta chains were listed by the study as associated with cytomegalovirus. According to a later analysis, most CMV-associated TCR beta chains appeared to be HLA-restricted, and the HLA associations seemed to be driven largely by CMV exposure. Because HLA typing was missing for some donors at each locus, association tests included only the typed subset. The 87-base-pair reads could not distinguish some IMGT-functional V segments, including TRBV6-2 and TRBV6-3, so those segments were excluded. A further reported finding was that TCR beta sequences accurately predicted the HLA-A and HLA-B alleles for most subjects in the first cohort. Specific HLA alleles were associated with some 15,000 TCR beta sequences at a false discovery rate of 0.05 in a later analysis. In vitro tests confirmed that a few of the cytomegalovirus-associated TCR beta chains recognize cytomegalovirus antigens. A cluster of highly shared sequence variants was judged likely to represent a technical artifact of the sequencing pipeline. According to a later analysis, parvovirus B19, influenza, CMV and Epstein-Barr virus appeared linked to several top co-occurrence clusters. In both the original and validation cohorts, the classifier was reported to diagnose cytomegalovirus status with high specificity and sensitivity. According to a later analysis, TCR association rates differed among HLA loci, with DRB1 alleles showing the most associated TCRs and HLA-C alleles showing the fewest. Sequencing depth was assumed to be roughly uniform across donors in the presence/absence analyses, though that assumption may not hold. Over 15 rarely observed V segments, including chromosome 9 orphons, were excluded from the earlier analysis of several hundred of the donors because counts were too low. In a later genetic analysis, fewer N-insertions in productive TCRs were reported among donors in an Asian-associated ancestry cluster than the approximately 630-donor mean. Most TCR sequences were seen in very few donors, while some public TCRs were found in many individuals. Linkage disequilibrium might explain the correlated functional status among segregating V segments, but an unknown experimental factor could not be excluded.

In total, roughly 670 healthy bone marrow donors made up the cohort. At the time of sampling, every cohort member was nominally healthy, though immune exposures that went unrecorded were likely present. The donor tested CMV seronegative, placing the donor among the 350 to 400 seronegative members of the cohort. Each donor provided a peripheral blood sample, and peripheral blood mononuclear cells were used for TCR beta sequencing. The Qiagen DNeasy Blood Extraction Kit was used to extract genomic DNA from the blood cell samples. V is clipped by 6 bases and J by 0 bases, and the sequence between their germline boundaries is 8 bases long. The germline V gene sets CDR1 to MNHNS and CDR2 to SASEGT. The CDR3, cysteine through phenylalanine, is 14 amino acids long. The kept DNA is CDR3 alone, 42 bases in frame from the first base. The library relied on the immunoSEQ multiplex PCR assay. A mixture of 60 forward primers for TCR Vbeta segments and 13 reverse primers for TCR Jbeta segments was used in the multiplex PCR. The CDR3 region of rearranged TCR beta genes was amplified from genomic DNA by a multiplex PCR assay. Amplified TCR beta libraries were sequenced as 87-base-pair reads on the Illumina HiSeq System. From the authors' description of their analysis: Across the 670 or so repertoires, a later analysis counted roughly 84 million unique TCR beta chains, around 10 million of which were shared by at least two donors. To remove PCR and sequencing errors, raw reads were error-corrected and collapsed into unique sequences using a nearest-neighbor algorithm that merged closely related sequences. CDR3 sequences were aligned to IMGT reference sequences to assign V, D and J gene segments. For a sequence to be retained, a match of at least six nucleotides was required to both a V gene segment and a J gene segment. Rearrangements were classified as productive when the CDR3 lacked stop codons and remained in frame with V and J, and all other rearrangements were classified as non-productive. Following IMGT convention, CDR3 was defined as the stretch from the second conserved V-encoded cysteine up to the conserved J-encoded phenylalanine. The earlier analysis of roughly 590 of the donors excluded any sequence lacking an unambiguous match to a single V gene segment. An earlier analysis of about 600 of the donors called V segments functional above 56.7% productive rearrangements and segregating when the between-donor standard deviation exceeded 5%. To diagnose cytomegalovirus status from the catalog of TCR beta chain sequences, a statistical classification framework was built. In a later analysis, V and J genes were assigned by comparing TCR nucleotide sequences against IMGT/GENE-DB human TR gene sequences. A later analysis assigned CDR3 sequences and most-parsimonious VDJ recombination scenarios with the TCRdist pipeline. In a later analysis, each TCR beta chain was defined by its CDR3 amino acid sequence together with its V-gene family, and reads without a unique V-gene family were excluded. As a way to deal with suspected cross-contamination and a sequencing artifact, a later analysis dropped roughly 620 nucleotide sequences that were highly shared and had low generation probability. A later analysis calculated a clonal expansion index for each public chain from normalized within-repertoire ranks of inferred template counts. A later analysis computed generation probabilities with a VDJ recombination model fitted to out-of-frame rearrangements, and checked the results against IGoR. In a later analysis, hypergeometric tests were used to score TCR-TCR, TCR-HLA and TCR-CMV co-occurrence, with a repertoire-size bias correction applied to TCR pairs. To estimate false discovery rates, a later analysis permuted the HLA or CMV assignments 20 times. In a later analysis, co-occurring TCRs were grouped with DBSCAN, and TCRdist sequence similarity was added when clustering was performed within HLA-allele-positive subsets. Repertoires with fewer than 30,000 or more than 120,000 public chains, plus five repertoires with anomalous nucleotide sharing, were excluded from co-occurrence clustering. TCRdb carries this immuneACCESS record with in-frame sequences only. Its versions omit some clonotypes, under half of them owing to an unresolved V gene in the studies checked, with the rest unexplained. The V and J calls and clone size come from that table; D and trimming were worked out from the DNA. Within this sample are about 150,000 clones, with approximately 83% of them counted one time only. About 1.8% of the sample goes to the ten largest clones.

A word on this clone: Its antigen is not yet known. Base qualities were left out, and no much larger clone turns up one base away.

Sequenced sample: PBMCs. Here the chain combines TRBV6-1 and TRBJ2-2; possibly the D gene is TRBD2, per 5 matching bases. This sequence originates from a woman aged 40 to 50 in good health and CMV-seronegative. Read as DNA, the sequence is TGTGCCAGCAGCTTACTAGCGAACACCGGGGAGCTGTTTTTT. It codes for CASSLLANTGELFF.